The subject of this entry is one T cell receptor beta chain. This CDR3 fails to terminate in the conserved phenylalanine or tryptophan, so it likely reflects a read error. The limits of the CDR3 on the DNA are not certain, so only TCRdb's listed CDR3 is given. A modified ARM-PCR protocol with three rounds of nested PCR amplified TCRbeta. TCRdb re-analysed the multiplex PCR reads in MiXCR, keeping a single row per CDR3 protein. The data contain roughly 93,000 distinct CDR3 sequences, less than 75% of them seen just once; the ten biggest clones take up 15% to 20%. These data come from a study of tumor and adjacent non-tumor tissue in lung cancer. Looking at the study overall: There were approximately twelve adenocarcinoma, a couple of squamous cell carcinoma and 1 small cell lung cancer cases. The patients, approximately 9 men and a few women, were about 31 to 85 with stage I to III disease.

The template was RNA from unsorted bulk tissue. The CDR3 spans 15 amino acids, including both terminal residues. This TCR was sampled from a man in his 60s with non-small cell lung cancer. Source material: lung tumor tissue. The V call is TRBV12-3 or TRBV12-4, the J call TRBJ2-1; the table's D call TRBD2 went unverified against the DNA. This CDR3 is CVSSALRTSGGPQLY.